These 30 T cell receptor beta chains originate from one sample sequenced in a study of T cell responses to AZD1222 COVID-19 vaccine. TCRdb keeps only in-frame clones here, not all; method: immunoSEQ multiplex PCR. The repertoire holds approximately 180,000 clones, with 80% to 90% as singletons. Material: peripheral blood, obtained on day 0 of AZD1222 vaccination. These receptors all come from an adult in good health.

This rearrangement joins TRBV5-6 to TRBJ1-1; perhaps TRBD1 as D (5 bases). V lost 4 bases and J lost 1, with 14 bases in between. Germline assignment: CDR1 SGHDT and CDR2 YYEEEE. The CDR3 has 15 residues. For the CDR3, the DNA is TGTGCCAGCAGCGATTATGGGACGGGGAACACTGAAGCTTTCTTT. Residues: CASSDYGTGNTEAFF.

The rearrangement uses TRBV7-9 and TRBJ1-2; D is ambiguous. Looked up from germline, CDR1 is SEHNR and CDR2 is FQNEAQ (reference sequence). This CDR3 is 14 amino acids long. The germline V and J ends were trimmed by 5 bases and 4 bases, with 14 bases remaining between them. The CDR3 loop reads CASSPNTALYGYTF. In nucleotides, the CDR3 is TGTGCCAGCAGCCCCAACACAGCTCTCTATGGCTACACCTTC.

The chain links TRBV7-2 to TRBJ1-1; TRBD1 is a possible D gene (6 bases). The V end lost 5 bases, the J end lost 3 bases, and 16 bases lay between the germline ends. The CDR3 spans 15 residues. The germline V gene encodes CDR1 SGHTA and CDR2 FQGNSA. The CDR3 here is CASSRRQSGDTEAFF. DNA for the CDR3: TGTGCCAGCAGCCGGCGACAGTCAGGGGACACTGAAGCTTTCTTT.

The chain couples TRBV7-3 to TRBJ1-1; 7 nucleotides align to TRBD1. Germline CDR1 SGHTA, CDR2 FQGTGA. V was clipped by 3 bases and J by 0 bases; unmatched bases: 4. The CDR3 sequence is 15 residues long. CDR3 DNA sequence: TGTGCCAGCAGCTTCTCGGGACAGTTGAACACTGAAGCTTTCTTT. Protein product: CASSFSGQLNTEAFF.

The V call is TRBV15, the J call TRBJ2-2; 9 nucleotides line up with TRBD2. Germline V CDR1 and CDR2: LNHNV, YYDKDF (reference sequence). V was pared by 1 base and J by 1 base, with 4 bases of the junction left unmatched. CDR3 length: 17 amino acids. This chain's CDR3 is CATSRGSGGVNTGELFF. For the CDR3, the DNA is TGTGCCACCAGCAGAGGTAGCGGGGGAGTGAACACCGGGGAGCTGTTTTTT.

The V gene is TRBV9, the J gene TRBJ2-7; D may be TRBD1 or TRBD2 (6 bases each). V dropped 3 bases and J dropped 0 bases, with 13 bases sitting between them. CDR1 SGDLS and CDR2 YYNGEE come from the germline V gene. The CDR3 loop spans 15 amino acids. The CDR3 is CASSAGGRSSYEQYF. As DNA, the CDR3 is TGTGCCAGCAGCGCTGGGGGGCGGAGCTCCTACGAGCAGTACTTC.

The chain couples TRBV5-1 to TRBJ2-1; TRBD1 is a possible D gene (6 bases). This CDR3 comprises 12 residues. V was pared by 3 bases and J by 10 bases, with 11 bases between. Germline lookup yields CDR1 SGHRS and CDR2 YFSETQ. For the CDR3, the DNA is TGCGCCAGCAGCTCACAGGGCAGGGAGCAGTTCTTC. It codes for CASSSQGREQFF. Supplemented by reference TRBV5-1 and TRBJ2-1, the full variable domain reads KAGVTQTPRYLIKTRGQQVTLSCSPISGHRSVSWYQQTPGQGLQFLFEYFSETQRNKGNFPGRFSGRQFSNSRSEMNVSTLELGDSALYLCASSSQGREQFFGPGTRLTVL.

Concerning this clone itself: The identical CDR3 is also encoded by other nucleotide sequences in the sample. This rearrangement joins TRBV7-2 to TRBJ1-5, with D hard to call. The CDR3 length is 13 residues. Germline V CDR1 and CDR2: SGHTA, FQGNSA. V was trimmed by 3 bases and J by 2 bases, leaving 5 bases between them. CDR3 DNA sequence: TGTGCCAGCAGCTTCTCGGGCAATCAGCCCCAGCATTTT. Its protein is CASSFSGNQPQHF.

The chain is built from TRBV15 and TRBJ2-5; D is undetermined. Trimming took off 1 base at V and 4 bases at J, with 7 bases between the two ends. This CDR3 is 13 amino acids long. Per the germline V gene, CDR1 is LNHNV and CDR2 is YYDKDF (reference sequence). CDR3 nucleotide sequence: TGTGCCACCAGCAGAGGGTCCGGAGAGACCCAGTACTTC. Residues: CATSRGSGETQYF. The complete variable domain, with remaining parts taken from reference TRBV15 and TRBJ2-5, reads DAMVIQNPRYQVTQFGKPVTLSCSQTLNHNVMYWYQQKSSQAPKLLFHYYDKDFNNEADTPDNFQSRRPNTSFCFLDIRSPGLGDTAMYLCATSRGSGETQYFGPGTRLLVL.

This clone was seen only once. J is TRBJ2-3 and V is TRBV6-4; tentative D call: TRBD1 (7 bases). Germline CDR1 and CDR2: MRHNA and SNTAGT. The CDR3 runs 14 residues. V gave up 8 bases and J gave up 0 bases, with 12 bases separating them. The CDR3: CASPGGLSTDTQYF. The DNA of the CDR3 is TGTGCCAGCCCAGGGGGGTTGAGCACAGATACGCAGTATTTT.

This clone occurred once. The rearrangement joins TRBV11-2 to TRBJ2-1, with D unclear. V was trimmed by 3 bases and J by 1 base, leaving 13 bases between them. CDR1 is SGHAT, CDR2 FQNNGV, per germline. The CDR3 contains 16 residues. CDR3: CASSFYFGMSYNEQFF. CDR3 nucleotide sequence: TGTGCCAGCAGCTTCTATTTTGGGATGTCCTACAATGAGCAGTTCTTC.

The V gene is TRBV15, the J gene TRBJ2-7, with 9 bases that match TRBD1. V lost 1 base and J lost 4; bases outside the gene matches: 5. Looked up from germline, CDR1 is LNHNV and CDR2 is YYDKDF (reference sequence). CDR3 length: 15 residues. The CDR3 DNA reads as TGTGCCACCAGCAGAGGGACAGGGGTTCGTTACGAGCAGTACTTC. Translated: CATSRGTGVRYEQYF.

The chain has TRBV28 and TRBJ2-1; D call uncertain. Trimming removed 1 base at V and 9 bases at J, with 7 bases between. This CDR3 has 12 amino acids. The V gene's germline CDR1 is MDHEN and CDR2 SYDVKM. CDR3 loop: CASSLYASEQFF. The CDR3 DNA sequence: TGTGCCAGCAGTTTATATGCGAGTGAGCAGTTCTTC.

The V and J genes are TRBV6-2 or TRBV6-3 and TRBJ1-6, with TRBD1 as a possible D gene (5 bases). CDR3 length equals 14 residues. Germline loops: CDR1 MNHEY, CDR2 SVGEGT. V lost 5 bases to trimming and J lost 9 bases, with 14 bases between them. CDR3 protein: CASSRDGFASPLHF. The DNA for the CDR3 is TGTGCCAGCAGTCGGGACGGATTCGCTTCACCCCTCCACTTT.

The rearrangement uses TRBV13 and TRBJ2-2; either TRBD1 or TRBD2 may supply D (5 bases each). The ends were cut back, 5 bases at V and 8 bases at J, with 9 bases in the middle. The CDR3 is made up of 12 amino acids. From germline, CDR1 is PRHDT and CDR2 FYEKMQ (reference sequence). The CDR3 DNA follows: TGTGCCAGCAGCCCAGGGAGAGGGGAGCTGTTTTTT. It encodes CASSPGRGELFF.

This clone was observed a single time. This rearrangement joins TRBV10-3 to TRBJ1-1, with D unresolved. The CDR3 totals 14 residues. Deletions cut 2 bases from V and 3 bases from J, with 10 bases between. The germline gives CDR1 ENHRY, CDR2 SYGVKD. CDR3 loop: CAISETDVYTEAFF. In nucleotides, the CDR3 is TGTGCCATCAGTGAGACGGACGTATACACTGAAGCTTTCTTT.

The chain links TRBV5-1 to TRBJ1-1; D possibly corresponds to TRBD1 (6 bases). This CDR3 is 14 amino acids long. CDR1 is SGHRS and CDR2 is YFSETQ in the germline V gene. Deletions cut 4 bases from V and 0 bases from J, with 10 bases between. The CDR3, as DNA: TGCGCCAGCAGCGGCAGGGGTGTGAACACTGAAGCTTTCTTT. Translating it yields CASSGRGVNTEAFF.

The chain couples TRBV19 to TRBJ2-4, with D unclear. This CDR3 has 17 residues. V gave up 3 bases and J gave up 0 bases, with 15 bases separating them. The germline CDR1 and CDR2 sequences are LNHDA and SQIVND (reference sequence). DNA of the CDR3: TGTGCCAGTAGTATTTATGTCCAGGCTCTAGCCAAAAACATTCAGTACTTC. Encoded protein: CASSIYVQALAKNIQYF.

The V call is TRBV9, the J call TRBJ1-2; 9 bases map to TRBD1. Germline-derived CDR1 and CDR2 are SGDLS and YYNGEE. After removal of 3 bases from V and 6 bases from J, the junction contained 3 bases not matched to a gene. The CDR3 loop spans 13 amino acids. In DNA form, the CDR3 reads TGTGCCAGCAGCGCGGGGACAGGGAATGGCTACACCTTC. It is translated as CASSAGTGNGYTF.

The chain links TRBV11-1 to TRBJ2-1; the match to TRBD2 covers 7 bases. Germline CDR1 is SGHAT and CDR2 is FQDESV (reference sequence). J was trimmed by 2 bases and V by 6 bases; bases with no gene match: 1. The CDR3 is 13 amino acids. Here the CDR3 DNA reads TGTGCCAGCAGGCTAGCGGCCTACAATGAGCAGTTCTTC. Its protein is CASRLAAYNEQFF.

The J gene is TRBJ1-6, the V gene TRBV15; 11 bases are shared with TRBD1. The V and J ends lost 1 base and 13 bases, in that order; junction bases with no gene match: 6. The CDR3 has 15 amino acids. The V gene's germline CDR1 is LNHNV and CDR2 YYDKDF (reference sequence). The CDR3 bases are TGTGCCACCAGCAGAGGATGGGACAGGGGGTATCCCCTCCACTTT. Its protein product is CATSRGWDRGYPLHF.

The V call is TRBV5-6, the J call TRBJ2-7; 8 bases fit TRBD2. The CDR3 is made up of 16 amino acids. The junction had 7 bases not matched to a gene; V was cut back by 1 base and J by 1 base. Looked up from germline, CDR1 is SGHDT and CDR2 is YYEEEE. The CDR3 DNA is TGTGCCAGCAGCTTGTGGGGCGGGGGGACATCCTACGAGCAGTACTTC. The encoded protein is CASSLWGGGTSYEQYF.

J is TRBJ1-1 and V is TRBV19, with 7 bases matching TRBD1. Per the germline V gene, CDR1 is LNHDA and CDR2 is SQIVND (reference sequence). This CDR3 is 15 amino acids long. Trimming cost V 0 bases and J 8 bases; bases outside gene matches: 9. This CDR3 is CASSIDYWTGGEAFF. The CDR3 coding sequence is TGTGCCAGTAGTATAGATTACTGGACAGGCGGAGAAGCTTTCTTT.

The gene calls are TRBV19 and TRBJ1-2, with a tentative D call TRBD1 (5 bases). Trimming removed 7 bases at V and 7 bases at J, with 19 bases between. The CDR3 runs 14 residues. Germline V CDR1 and CDR2: LNHDA, SQIVND (reference sequence). CDR3 in amino acids: CASNHLDNLRGYTF. Written as DNA, the CDR3 is TGTGCCAGTAATCATCTGGACAATCTACGTGGCTACACCTTC.

The V and J genes are TRBV5-5 and TRBJ1-6, with TRBD1 matching 8 bases. This CDR3 is built from 15 residues. Looked up from germline, CDR1 is SGHKS and CDR2 is YYEKEE (reference sequence). V lost 0 bases and J lost 12; bases outside the gene matches: 8. The CDR3 DNA follows: TGTGCCAGCAGCTTGGGTGGACAGGGAGGTGGACCCCTCCACTTT. Its protein is CASSLGGQGGGPLHF.

This clone was picked up one time. This chain uses TRBV7-9 with TRBJ2-3; D perhaps matches TRBD1 (6 bases). Trimming stripped 2 bases from V and 2 bases from J, with 8 bases between. This CDR3 is 14 amino acids long. The germline CDR1 and CDR2 sequences are SEHNR and FQNEAQ (reference sequence). CDR3 coding DNA: TGTGCCAGCAGCTTACAGGGGACCACAGATACGCAGTATTTT. Its translation is CASSLQGTTDTQYF. The entire variable domain, with the rest obtained from reference TRBV7-9 and TRBJ2-3, is as follows: DTGVSQNPRHKITKRGQNVTFRCDPISEHNRLYWYRQTLGQGPEFLTYFQNEAQLEKSRLLSDRFSAERPKGSFSTLEIQRTEQGDSAMYLCASSLQGTTDTQYFGPGTRLTVL.

This clone has a handful of counts. V usage is TRBV11-3 and J usage is TRBJ1-2, with 8 nucleotides matching TRBD1. The CDR3 is 13 residues long. Germline V CDR1 and CDR2: SGHNT, YENEEA. In DNA form, the CDR3 reads TGTATCACCTACCGGGACAGGCGTTATGGCTACACCTTC. This translates into CITYRDRRYGYTF.

The sample holds one count of this clone. This chain connects TRBV3-1 (or the pseudogene TRBV3-2) to TRBJ2-5, with D perhaps TRBD1 (7 bases). CDR1 is LGHDT and CDR2 is YNNKEL in the germline V gene (reference sequence). With 4 bases removed from V and 4 bases from J, the gap between germline ends came to 16 bases. The CDR3 has 15 amino acids. The CDR3 DNA is TGTGCCAGCAGCCGCTCAGGGGGGTTGGGAGAGACCCAGTACTTC. Protein product: CASSRSGGLGETQYF.

This chain connects TRBV25-1 to TRBJ1-6; tentatively, D is TRBD1 (5 bases). V was trimmed by 4 bases and J by 12 bases, leaving 25 bases between them. Germline CDR1 reads MGHDK; CDR2 reads SYGVNS. The CDR3 consists of 17 residues. The CDR3 bases are TGTGCCAGCAGTGGCCGGGAGTGGGACCAAAGTACCCGACCCCTCCACTTT. Protein: CASSGREWDQSTRPLHF.

The chain joins TRBV18 to TRBJ1-6, with D unclear. Germline V gene data show CDR1 as KGHSH and CDR2 as LQKENI. With 3 bases removed from V and 7 bases from J, the gap between germline ends came to 7 bases. This CDR3 region has 13 residues. Here the CDR3 reads CASSPRQNSPLHF. CDR3 nucleotide sequence: TGTGCCAGCTCACCGAGGCAGAATTCACCCCTCCACTTT.